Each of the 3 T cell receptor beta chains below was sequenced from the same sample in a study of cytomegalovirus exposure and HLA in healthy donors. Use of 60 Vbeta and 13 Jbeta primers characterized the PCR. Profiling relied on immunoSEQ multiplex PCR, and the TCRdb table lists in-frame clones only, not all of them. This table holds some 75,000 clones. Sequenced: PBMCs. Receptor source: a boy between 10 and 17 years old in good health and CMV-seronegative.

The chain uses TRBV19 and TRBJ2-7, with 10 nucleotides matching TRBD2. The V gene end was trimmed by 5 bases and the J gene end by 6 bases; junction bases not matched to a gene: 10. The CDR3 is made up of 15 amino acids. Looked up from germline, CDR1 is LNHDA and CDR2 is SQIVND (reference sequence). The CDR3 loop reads CASSYVLAGVGEQYF. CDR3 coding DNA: TGTGCCAGTAGTTACGTGCTAGCGGGAGTTGGCGAGCAGTACTTC.

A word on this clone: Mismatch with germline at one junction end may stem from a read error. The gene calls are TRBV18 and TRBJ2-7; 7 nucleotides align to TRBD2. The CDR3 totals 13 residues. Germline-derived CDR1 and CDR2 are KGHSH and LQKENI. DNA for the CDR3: TGTGCCAGCTCACCGACTAGCTCCCACGAGCAGTACTTC. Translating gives CASSPTSSHEQYF.

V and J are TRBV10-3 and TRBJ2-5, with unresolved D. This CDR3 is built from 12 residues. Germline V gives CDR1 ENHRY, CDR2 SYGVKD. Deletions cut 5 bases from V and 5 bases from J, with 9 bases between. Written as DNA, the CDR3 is TGTGCCATCAGTCGACTTGGGGAGACCCAGTACTTC. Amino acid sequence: CAISRLGETQYF.